This TCR beta chain emerged from a study of PD-L1 blockade in urothelial cancer (dated by TCRdb to 2016 to 2017). For context, the study as a whole: Every patient began therapy in the mid-2010s and was given atezolizumab 1,200 mg intravenously every 3 weeks. About 90% of the roughly 30 patients were identified as males with urothelial cancer of bladder origin, and a prior smoking history was reported by 18 of 29 patients. An ECOG performance status of 0 or 1 was recorded for the patients, and 0 to 3 prior chemotherapy regimens had been received by the patients. Blood samples were analyzed at 3 weeks after treatment start (second dose) and at 6 weeks after treatment start. Blood samples gave median yields of about 140,000 T cells and 82,636 unique TCRs, along with a median clonality of around 0.08. Somatic, immune and clinical correlates of response to PD-L1 blockade with atezolizumab in urothelial cancer were the focus of an exploratory multi-omic analysis. Pretreatment tumor samples, along with matched peripheral blood collected serially before and after atezolizumab treatment, underwent TCR sequencing. Durable clinical benefit meant progression-free survival longer than 6 months, and TCR features were also tested against progression-free and overall survival. In the same patients who had TCR sequencing, pretreatment tumors also underwent whole exome sequencing and RNA sequencing. Ten or so patients reached durable clinical benefit, while around 19 patients did not. Some 30 patients had pretreatment blood TCR-seq, roughly 25 had at least one posttreatment blood collection, and roughly 25 had tumor TCR-seq.

The label giving this sample's time point can be read as: peripheral blood 6 weeks after treatment start. The cohort included some 30 patients with locally advanced or metastatic urothelial carcinoma who were treated at Memorial Sloan Kettering on a trial protocol. Peripheral blood mononuclear cells were collected pretreatment and during treatment, at between 1 and 8 total time points per patient. The Qiagen DNeasy Blood extraction kit was used to purify genomic DNA from total PBMCs and from tumor samples. PBMCs were collected pretreatment and during treatment, and were isolated and stored as previously described. Each PCR received spiked-in synthetic TCR analog templates so that absolute template abundance could be estimated from read counts. Using the immunoSEQ assay, TCRbeta CDR3 regions were amplified from genomic DNA with bias-controlled V and J gene primers. Sequencing of rearranged TCRbeta segments was done at approximately 20X coverage. The original methods were these. Sequencing errors were corrected by clustering, and CDR3s were annotated against IMGT so that V, D and J genes could be assigned. Downstream analyses used only productive TCRbeta rearrangements, leaving out any out-of-frame or stop-codon sequences. Clonality was calculated as one minus the Shannon entropy normalized by the log of the number of unique productive sequences. Fisher's exact test with Benjamini-Hochberg correction, at a threshold of adjusted p below 0.01, was used to find clones that differed between time points or between blood and tumor. TCRdb holds this immuneACCESS table with in-frame rearrangements only. Some clones are missing; in checked studies, unresolved V genes explain under half, and the rest has no known cause. The V and J calls and clone size come from that table; D and trimming were worked out from the DNA. Within this sample are about 45,000 clones, with about 90% of them counted one time only. The ten largest clones take up around 7% of the sample.

The germline V gene supplies CDR1 SNHLY and CDR2 FYNNEI. CDR3 length: 13 amino acids, cysteine to phenylalanine. This entry keeps only the CDR3 DNA: 39 bases, framed from base 1. V and J are trimmed by 8 bases and 6 bases, and the gene matches miss 4 bases of the junction. Points on this clone: The clone's antigen remains unknown. Within one base of it there is no much larger clone, and no base qualities were kept.

Overall study results and their limits: Patients with durable benefit showed greater expansion of tumor-associated TCR clones in peripheral blood 3 weeks after starting treatment (n ≈ 20, p = 0.022). Improved progression-free and overall survival was associated with having pretreatment peripheral blood TCR clonality below the median. Because the sample size was small (n ≈ 30) and many of the analyses were exploratory, the results are meant to be hypothesis-generating.

Recombination connected TRBV2 to TRBJ2-1, and 10 junction bases match TRBD2. This clonotype was obtained from a man aged 65 to 85 with urothelial cancer. The sequencing used PBMCs, collected around atezolizumab (anti-PD-L1) treatment. The CDR3 region has the sequence CASEAGGINEQFF. The nucleotides are TGTGCCAGCGAAGCGGGAGGGATCAATGAGCAGTTCTTC.